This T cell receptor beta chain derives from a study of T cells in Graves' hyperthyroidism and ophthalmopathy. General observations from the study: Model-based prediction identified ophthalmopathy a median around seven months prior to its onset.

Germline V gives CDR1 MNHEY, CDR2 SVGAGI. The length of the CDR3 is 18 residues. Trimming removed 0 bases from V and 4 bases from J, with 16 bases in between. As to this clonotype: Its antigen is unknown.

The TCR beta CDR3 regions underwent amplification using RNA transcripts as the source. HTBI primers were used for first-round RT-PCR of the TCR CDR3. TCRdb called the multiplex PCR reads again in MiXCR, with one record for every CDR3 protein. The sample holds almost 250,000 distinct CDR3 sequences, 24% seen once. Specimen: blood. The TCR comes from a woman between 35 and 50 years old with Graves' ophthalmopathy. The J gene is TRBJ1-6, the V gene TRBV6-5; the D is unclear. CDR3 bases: TGTGCCAGCAGTTACTCGACGACAAGGGCCGGGTATAATTCACCCCTCCACTTT. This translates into CASSYSTTRAGYNSPLHF.